Listed below are T cell receptor beta chains from one sample, sequenced in a study of blood T cell repertoires in COVID-19. Some clones are missing from TCRdb's copy, which holds only in-frame ones; the method was immunoSEQ multiplex PCR. Here the sample spans roughly 250,000 clones, more than 80% being singletons. Sequencing was done on a sample of peripheral blood. The receptors derive from a woman aged 40 to 50 with acute or convalescent COVID-19. Each CDR3 is given with its conserved first and last residue. D genes are given only for firm matches. Clone size, where shown, is once, few, many, or a class for clones that have expanded.

>TRBJ1-4|15|NA|TRBD1|TRBV9
TGTGCCAGCAGCGTAGGCCAGGGGGAAGGTGAAAAACTGTTTTTT
CASSVGQGEGEKLFF
>TRBJ1-6|14|few|NA|TRBV19
TGTGCCAGTAGTATAGAGTGGAGCAATTCACCCCTCCACTTT
CASSIEWSNSPLHF
>TRBJ1-1|16|NA|NA|TRBV19
TGTGCCAGTAGTCCCCCGTCGGGGAGCCCATCTAGAGAAGCTTTCTTT
CASSPPSGSPSREAFF
>TRBJ1-5|17|NA|TRBD1|TRBV28
TGTGCCAGCAGTTTCCAAATTGGGACAGGGGTAGGTCAGCCCCAGCATTTT
CASSFQIGTGVGQPQHF
>TRBJ2-1|14|NA|NA|TRBV6-5
TGTGCCAGCAGTTACTCGATAGGGGACAATGAGCAGTTCTTC
CASSYSIGDNEQFF
>TRBJ2-3|16|NA|TRBD2|TRBV4-2
TGTGCCAGCAGCCAACCTCTAGCGGGAGGCACAGATACGCAGTATTTT
CASSQPLAGGTDTQYF
>TRBJ2-1|14|few|TRBD2|TRBV2
TGTGCCACGCCTAGCGGGGGGGCCTGGAATGAGCAGTTCTTC
CATPSGGAWNEQFF
>TRBJ1-6|15|many|NA|TRBV9
TGTGCCAGCAGCGTAGCTGTGGGGGCTGATTCACCCCTCCACTTT
CASSVAVGADSPLHF
>TRBJ2-1|16|NA|TRBD2|TRBV6-4
TGTGCCAGCAGTGACTCGCCGAGCGGGGCAACCCATGAGCAGTTCTTC
CASSDSPSGATHEQFF
>TRBJ1-3|15|NA|NA|TRBV15
TGTGCCACCAGCAGAGATCTCGGCTCTGGAAACACCATATATTTT
CATSRDLGSGNTIYF
>TRBJ1-1|14|NA|TRBD1|TRBV10-1
TGCGCCAGCAGTGTGGACAGGGGAAACACTGAAGCTTTCTTT
CASSVDRGNTEAFF
>TRBJ1-1|16|NA|TRBD1|TRBV3-1/TRBV3-2
TGTGCCAGCAGCCAAGGGTTAGGACAGGGGGCAACTGAAGCTTTCTTT
CASSQGLGQGATEAFF
>TRBJ2-1|16|NA|TRBD1|TRBV5-1
TGCGCCAGCAGCAGGGACAGTGGACCTCCCCTGGATGAGCAGTTCTTC
CASSRDSGPPLDEQFF
>TRBJ1-2|16|NA|TRBD1|TRBV5-4
TGTGCCAGCAGCTCGGGACAGGGGGCGACTAACTATGGCTACACCTTC
CASSSGQGATNYGYTF
>TRBJ2-4|13|NA|NA|TRBV7-9
TGTGCCAGCAGCCTACCAACTACAGGGAATCAGTACTTC
CASSLPTTGNQYF
>TRBJ1-2|19|NA|TRBD1|TRBV6-1
TGTGCCAGCAGTGAGGGGCCCCAGGGACAGAGGCCCGCTAACTATGGCTACACCTTC
CASSEGPQGQRPANYGYTF
>TRBJ2-5|18|NA|TRBD2|TRBV11-2
TGTGCCAGCAGCCCCAGAGGAGATAGCGGGGGAATACGGGGGACCCAGTACTTC
CASSPRGDSGGIRGTQYF
>TRBJ2-3|16|NA|NA|TRBV27
TGTGCCAGCAGGCCCGCGGGCTCCGAGGGCACAGATACGCAGTATTTT
CASRPAGSEGTDTQYF
>TRBJ1-2|14|NA|NA|TRBV5-8
TGTGCCAGCAGCTTGGGGGGCCGTAACAGGGGCTACACCTTC
CASSLGGRNRGYTF
>TRBJ2-3|16|NA|TRBD2|TRBV3-1/TRBV3-2
TGTGCCAGCAGCCAAATTAGCGGGGGGGCGGGTGATACGCAGTATTTT
CASSQISGGAGDTQYF
>TRBJ1-5|13|NA|NA|TRBV11-2
TGTGCCAGCAGCCTAACCCGGGATCAGCCCCAGCATTTT
CASSLTRDQPQHF
>TRBJ1-4|16|few|NA|TRBV21-1
TGTGCCAGCAGCAAAGAGGACCGGGATACTAATGAAAAACTGTTTTTT
CASSKEDRDTNEKLFF
>TRBJ1-6|14|NA|TRBD1|TRBV2
TGTGCCAGCAGTCGGGACAGGGGGCCATCACCCCTCCACTTT
CASSRDRGPSPLHF
>TRBJ2-3|11|NA|NA|TRBV4-1
TGCGCCAGCAGGGCCACAGATACGCAGTATTTT
CASRATDTQYF
>TRBJ1-5|15|NA|NA|TRBV6-5
TGTGCCAGCAGCGCTCCAGGGTTACGCAATCAGCCCCAGCATTTT
CASSAPGLRNQPQHF
>TRBJ1-2|14|NA|NA|TRBV30
TGTGCCTGGAGTCCGGGACACCCGAACTATGGCTACACCTTC
CAWSPGHPNYGYTF
>TRBJ1-6|18|NA|NA|TRBV6-1
TGTGCCAGCAGTGAAGGACTAGGAGACAAGTCCCCCAATTCACCCCTCCACTTT
CASSEGLGDKSPNSPLHF
>TRBJ1-1|14|NA|TRBD1|TRBV4-1
TGCGCCAGCAGCCTTGAGGACAGGGCCACTGAAGCTTTCTTT
CASSLEDRATEAFF
>TRBJ1-2|16|NA|NA|TRBV5-4
TGTGCCAGCAGCTTGGATGCTGGGAGAGGGAACTATGGCTACACCTTC
CASSLDAGRGNYGYTF
>TRBJ1-1|12|NA|NA|TRBV30
TGTGCCTGGGGCAGGGGTAGCACTGAAGCTTTCTTT
CAWGRGSTEAFF
>TRBJ2-2|17|many|TRBD2|TRBV5-1
TGCGCCAGCAGCTCCGGATACCCGTGGGGGGGAACCGGGGAGCTGTTTTTT
CASSSGYPWGGTGELFF
>TRBJ1-5|15|NA|NA|TRBV10-3
TGTGCCATCAGTGAGTCGGGGGGTAGCAATCAGCCCCAGCATTTT
CAISESGGSNQPQHF
>TRBJ1-2|16|once|NA|TRBV4-1
TGCGCCAGCAGCCAAACCCCGTACACTACTAACTATGGCTACACCTTC
CASSQTPYTTNYGYTF
>TRBJ1-4|19|NA|NA|TRBV19
TGTGCCAGTAGTATGGTTCTCAACTCCGGGATTGCAACTAATGAAAAACTGTTTTTT
CASSMVLNSGIATNEKLFF
>TRBJ2-6|16|NA|NA|TRBV2
TGTGCCAGCAGTGGACAGGCCACCTCTGGGGCCAACGTCCTGACTTTC
CASSGQATSGANVLTF
>TRBJ1-4|15|NA|TRBD1|TRBV5-8
TGTGCCAGCAGCTGGAGTGACAGGGGAGGGGAAAAACTGTTTTTT
CASSWSDRGGEKLFF
>TRBJ1-2|14|NA|TRBD1|TRBV5-6
TGTGCCAGCAGCTTCACGACAGGGACCTATGGCTACACCTTC
CASSFTTGTYGYTF
>TRBJ2-2|14|NA|TRBD1|TRBV19
TGTGCCAGTAGTTCGGGACAGGGAATCGGGGAGCTGTTTTTT
CASSSGQGIGELFF
>TRBJ2-5|14|NA|NA|TRBV7-2
TGTGCCAGCAGCTTAGCGCTGGGAGAAGAGACCCAGTACTTC
CASSLALGEETQYF
>TRBJ1-2|15|NA|TRBD1|TRBV9
TGTGCCAGCAGCGCCGAGGGGACAGGGCCCTATGGCTACACCTTC
CASSAEGTGPYGYTF
>TRBJ1-1|13|NA|TRBD1|TRBV4-2
TGTGCCAGCAGCCAAACCGGGACAGAAGAGGCTTTCTTT
CASSQTGTEEAFF
>TRBJ2-1|14|NA|NA|TRBV6-5
TGTGCCAGCAGTTACAGCCTAGCAGCCAATGAGCAGTTCTTC
CASSYSLAANEQFF
>TRBJ1-2|12|NA|NA|TRBV12-3/TRBV12-4
TGTGCCAGCAGTTTAACGGGAGGGGACTACACCTTC
CASSLTGGDYTF
>TRBJ1-2|13|once|TRBD1|TRBV12-3/TRBV12-4
TGTGCCAGCAGTTCGGGACAGGGAAGATCTAACACCTTC
CASSSGQGRSNTF
>TRBJ2-1|15|NA|TRBD2|TRBV5-1
TGCGCCAGCAGCTTGACTAGCGGGGGCGGGAATGAGCAGTTCTTC
CASSLTSGGGNEQFF
>TRBJ1-2|15|once|TRBD1|TRBV9
TGTGCCAGCAGCGTACCCTCAGGGGGCGTCTATGGCTACACCTTC
CASSVPSGGVYGYTF
>TRBJ1-6|14|NA|NA|TRBV5-8
TGTGCCAGCAGCTTGGCTGTGGGAGGTTCACCCCTCCACTTT
CASSLAVGGSPLHF
>TRBJ2-3|16|NA|TRBD2|TRBV30
TGTGCCTTTAGCGGGGGGGGCGACCAGGGCACAGATACGCAGTATTTT
CAFSGGGDQGTDTQYF
>TRBJ1-2|15|NA|TRBD1|TRBV6-2/TRBV6-3
TGTGCCAGCAGTTACGGGACAGGGCGAAACTATGGCTACACCTTC
CASSYGTGRNYGYTF
>TRBJ2-5|16|NA|TRBD2|TRBV24-1
TGTGCCACCAGCGACCCTGGCGGGGGGCATCAAGAGACCCAGTACTTC
CATSDPGGGHQETQYF
>TRBJ1-1|14|NA|TRBD1|TRBV30
TGTGCCTGGTCGGCCACAGGGGGCCGGACTGAAGCTTTCTTT
CAWSATGGRTEAFF
>TRBJ1-2|15|NA|TRBD1|TRBV7-2
TGTGCCAGCAGTCGACCTCAGGGACAGAACTATGGCTACACCTTC
CASSRPQGQNYGYTF
>TRBJ1-6|14|NA|TRBD1|TRBV2
TGTGCCAGCACCAAGGACAGGGACGGTTCACCCCTCCACTTT
CASTKDRDGSPLHF
>TRBJ1-2|13|NA|NA|TRBV6-6
TGTGCCAGCAGCCATGACGGGAACTATGGCTACACCTTC
CASSHDGNYGYTF
>TRBJ2-1|14|NA|TRBD1|TRBV2
TGTGCCAGCAGTGACTGGACAGGGGGCAATGAGCAGTTCTTC
CASSDWTGGNEQFF
>TRBJ1-1|15|NA|NA|TRBV18
TGTGCCAGCTCACCTCCCGGCAGGGTCAACACTGAAGCTTTCTTT
CASSPPGRVNTEAFF
>TRBJ1-3|13|NA|NA|TRBV5-6
TGTGCCAGCAGCTTGGAGGGGGGAAACACCATATATTTT
CASSLEGGNTIYF